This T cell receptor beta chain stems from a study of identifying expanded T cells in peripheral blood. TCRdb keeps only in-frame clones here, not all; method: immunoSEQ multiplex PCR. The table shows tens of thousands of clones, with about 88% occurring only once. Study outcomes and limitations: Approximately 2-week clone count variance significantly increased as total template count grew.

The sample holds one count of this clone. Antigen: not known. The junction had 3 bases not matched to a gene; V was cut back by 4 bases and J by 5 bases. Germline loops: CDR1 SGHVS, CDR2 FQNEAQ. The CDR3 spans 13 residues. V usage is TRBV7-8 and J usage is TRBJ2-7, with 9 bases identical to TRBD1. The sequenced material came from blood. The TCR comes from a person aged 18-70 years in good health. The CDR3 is CASSYDRGDEQYF. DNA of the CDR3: TGTGCCAGCAGCTATGACAGGGGGGACGAGCAGTACTTC.